This TCR beta chain was documented in a study of cytotoxic CD8 clonotypes in ibrutinib-treated CLL. Study as a whole: Among patients, approximately 25 responded partially and 2 completely; 14 then stayed remitted and about 12 progressed after median 68 months.

TCRdb's copy holds only in-frame clones and misses some; the assay was immunoSEQ multiplex PCR. The sample consists of 250,000 to 350,000 clones, 70% to 80% of them appearing once. Germline loops: CDR1 SGHNT, CDR2 YYREEE (reference sequence). The V segment lost 7 bases and the J segment 1 base; nucleotides outside the gene matches: 11. This CDR3 has 16 residues. This clonotype was sampled from a human donor with chronic lymphocytic leukemia. The sample here was PBMCs, taken at disease progression, from a patient treated with ibrutinib. The V and J genes are TRBV5-4 and TRBJ2-5; 9 bases align to TRBD1. The CDR3 coding sequence is TGTGCCAGCCGACAGGGGGGCTTTGGGATCCAAGAGACCCAGTACTTC. Residues: CASRQGGFGIQETQYF. Based on the CDR3 plus reference TRBV5-4 and TRBJ2-5, the full variable domain is ETGVTQSPTHLIKTRGQQVTLRCSSQSGHNTVSWYQQALGQGPQFIFQYYREEENGRGNFPPRFSGLQFPNYSSELNVNALELDDSALYLCASRQGGFGIQETQYFGPGTRLLVL.